Following are 8 T cell receptor beta chains from one sample sequenced in a study of cytomegalovirus exposure and HLA in healthy donors listed by TCRdb under 2017. Libraries were prepared through the immunoSEQ multiplex PCR assay. As stored in TCRdb, this immuneACCESS dataset retains in-frame rearrangements with V and J assigned. A fraction of the clones does not appear; measured against another copy, unresolved V genes explain less than half of the discrepancy, and the remainder lacks a known reason. In all, the sample holds roughly 150,000 clones, and 88% of those were seen once. The ten top clones hold 2.5% to 3.5% of the sample. Sequencing was done on a sample of PBMCs. Receptors originate from a man younger than 30 in good health and CMV-seronegative.

The chain has TRBV28 and TRBJ1-1; the D gene is possibly TRBD1 (5 bases). The germline V and J ends were trimmed by 5 bases and 8 bases, with 12 bases remaining between them. CDR1 and CDR2 from the germline V gene are MDHEN and SYDVKM. The CDR3 runs to 12 residues. The CDR3 DNA reads TGTGCCAGCAGTCCTACCCACAGGGAAGCTTTCTTT. It translates to CASSPTHREAFF.

This chain joins TRBV28 and TRBJ1-5; tentatively, D is TRBD1 (6 bases). The CDR3 has 14 amino acids. Trimming removed 4 bases at V and 7 bases at J, with 14 bases between. Per the germline V gene, CDR1 is MDHEN and CDR2 is SYDVKM. The DNA of the CDR3 is TGTGCCAGCAGTTCCGGACAGAATATCCAGCCCCAGCATTTT. Protein: CASSSGQNIQPQHF.

V gene TRBV6-5 combines with J gene TRBJ1-5; D is uncertain. The CDR3 is 15 amino acids. The V and J ends lost 0 bases and 1 base respectively, with 7 bases between them. In germline, CDR1 is MNHEY, CDR2 SVGAGI. The DNA for the CDR3 is TGTGCCAGCAGTTACTCGTTCAGGAGCAATCAGCCCCAGCATTTT. Protein product: CASSYSFRSNQPQHF.

The chain couples TRBV28 to TRBJ2-7, with TRBD2 matching over 7 bases. The CDR3 covers 17 residues. With V trimmed by 4 bases and J by 7 bases, 19 bases remained unmatched. Germline-derived CDR1 and CDR2 are MDHEN and SYDVKM. Written as DNA, the CDR3 is TGTGCCAGCAGTTGGAGGGGAGGGCCCAGAGATTCGGGGGAGCAGTACGTC. Encoded protein: CASSWRGGPRDSGEQYV.

This clone was seen just once. This chain joins TRBV28 and TRBJ2-3; D is ambiguous. The V gene lost 2 bases and the J gene lost 0 bases, with 3 bases spanning the gap. Per the germline V gene, CDR1 is MDHEN and CDR2 is SYDVKM. This CDR3 has 13 residues. CDR3 in DNA: TGTGCCAGCAGTTTAGAGAGCACAGATACGCAGTATTTT. Translating gives CASSLESTDTQYF.

This clone was observed once. The V and J genes are TRBV5-1 and TRBJ1-3; D is unresolved. This CDR3 region has 15 residues. The ends were cut back, 0 bases at V and 0 bases at J, with 7 bases in the middle. Germline V gives CDR1 SGHRS, CDR2 YFSETQ. The CDR3 DNA reads TGCGCCAGCAGCTTGGATGGCAGCTCTGGAAACACCATATATTTT. Protein sequence: CASSLDGSSGNTIYF.

This clone was found a few times. The J gene is TRBJ2-7, the V gene TRBV27; 8 nucleotides agree with TRBD2. The CDR3 loop spans 14 amino acids. Germline CDR1 MNHEY, CDR2 SMNVEV (reference sequence). With 6 bases clipped from V and 3 bases from J, the junction kept 7 bases outside the gene matches. Written as DNA, the CDR3 is TGTGCCAGCAGCCTTGTGGCGGGGGGCTACGAGCAGTACGTC. The encoded protein is CASSLVAGGYEQYV.

The chain employs TRBV5-5 and TRBJ2-1; 7 bases line up with TRBD1. Germline V gene sequence: CDR1 SGHKS, CDR2 YYEKEE (reference sequence). V gave up 4 bases and J gave up 12 bases; unmatched junction bases: 13. This CDR3 is 14 amino acids long. The CDR3 here is CASSMGQNYQAQFF. CDR3 in DNA: TGTGCCAGCAGCATGGGACAGAACTATCAGGCGCAGTTCTTC.